Listed here are 30 T cell receptor beta chains from one sample, sequenced in a study of radiation and T cells in renal cell carcinoma. The data were produced by immunoSEQ multiplex PCR, yet TCRdb's version contains in-frame clones alone and is incomplete. This table holds some 130,000 clones, around 89% found once. Time point described: blood 2 weeks post-SBRT. The treatment is: 15 Gy SBRT to primary tumor, nephrectomy 4 weeks later. Sequencing was performed on blood, taken from a patient whose treatment included radiotherapy and nephrectomy. These receptors were collected from a woman between 70 and 85 years old with renal cell carcinoma.

This clone was found once. J is TRBJ1-4 and V is TRBV19; D call uncertain. V was shortened by 3 bases and J by 0 bases, with 5 bases between the two germline ends. Germline values: CDR1 LNHDA, CDR2 SQIVND (reference sequence). The CDR3 length is 14 residues. CDR3 nucleotides: TGTGCCAGTAGTATCAGTGCAACTAATGAAAAACTGTTTTTT. Translating gives CASSISATNEKLFF.

The V gene is TRBV19, the J gene TRBJ2-5, with 15 bases fitting TRBD2. J was trimmed by 4 bases and V by 2 bases; bases with no gene match: 5. Germline V gene sequence: CDR1 LNHDA, CDR2 SQIVND (reference sequence). The CDR3 loop spans 17 amino acids. The CDR3 region is CASSISLGLAGGETQYF. CDR3 nucleotide sequence: TGTGCCAGTAGTATATCGTTGGGACTAGCGGGGGGAGAGACCCAGTACTTC.

This clone was seen only a few times. The chain couples TRBV6-6 to TRBJ1-1; D is unclear. This CDR3 region has 13 residues. Germline CDR1 reads MNHNY; CDR2 reads SVGAGI (reference sequence). V lost 0 bases, J lost 5 bases, and 7 bases lay in between. CDR3 sequence: CASSYSAGTEAFF. CDR3 sequence (DNA): TGTGCCAGCAGTTACTCAGCGGGGACTGAAGCTTTCTTT.

The V and J genes are TRBV7-6 and TRBJ2-5; D tentatively fits TRBD1 or TRBD2 (5 bases each). The CDR3 is 15 residues long. From germline, CDR1 is SGHVS and CDR2 FNYEAQ. The V end was cut by 5 bases, the J end by 1 base, with 14 bases between. The CDR3 bases are TGTGCCAGCAGCCCTAGGGACGGATCCCAAGAGACCCAGTACTTC. Protein product: CASSPRDGSQETQYF. The entire variable domain, with the rest obtained from reference TRBV7-6 and TRBJ2-5, is as follows: GAGVSQSPRYKVTKRGQDVALRCDPISGHVSLYWYRQALGQGPEFLTYFNYEAQQDKSGLPNDRFSAERPEGSISTLTIQRTEQRDSAMYRCASSPRDGSQETQYFGPGTRLLVL.

This chain links TRBV19 with TRBJ1-1; TRBD1 is a possible D gene (5 bases). This CDR3 comprises 14 residues. The germline V gene has CDR1 LNHDA and CDR2 SQIVND (reference sequence). V lost 2 bases and J 7 bases, leaving 14 bases between the germline ends. CDR3 bases: TGTGCCAGTAGTATAATAGCAGGGATCAGTGAAGCTTTCTTT. As protein: CASSIIAGISEAFF.

This rearrangement joins TRBV2 to TRBJ2-3; 8 nucleotides agree with TRBD2. The CDR3 extends over 14 amino acids. V lost 7 bases to trimming and J lost 0 bases; unmatched junction nucleotides: 3. CDR1 and CDR2 (germline): SNHLY, FYNNEI. CDR3 coding DNA: TGTGCCAGCAAACTAGCGGTCAGCACAGATACGCAGTATTTT. This translates into CASKLAVSTDTQYF.

V and J are TRBV5-1 and TRBJ1-2; the match to TRBD1 covers 7 bases. Trimming at V came to 4 bases and at J to 8 bases, leaving 11 bases not matched to a gene. The CDR3 sequence is 14 residues long. The germline V gene has CDR1 SGHRS and CDR2 YFSETQ. The CDR3 reads CASSPGTAEQGYTF. The CDR3 bases are TGCGCCAGCAGCCCCGGGACAGCGGAGCAGGGCTACACCTTC.

The chain employs TRBV28 and TRBJ2-1; the match to TRBD2 covers 11 bases. Trimming took 5 bases from V and 4 from J; bases not matched to a gene: 13. There are 18 residues in the CDR3. Germline assignment: CDR1 MDHEN and CDR2 SYDVKM. DNA of the CDR3: TGTGCCAGCAGTACCGACATAGCGGGGGGGCCTATTTACAATGAGCAGTTCTTC. Protein sequence: CASSTDIAGGPIYNEQFF.

This chain joins TRBV11-3 and TRBJ1-1, with D uncertain. CDR1 and CDR2 (germline): SGHNT, YENEEA. The CDR3 consists of 13 residues. With 4 bases removed from V and 1 base from J, the gap between germline ends came to 7 bases. Here the CDR3 DNA reads TGTGCCAGCAGCTCGATTGAGAACACTGAAGCTTTCTTT. Protein product: CASSSIENTEAFF. Together with reference TRBV11-3 and TRBJ1-1, the CDR3 gives the full variable domain: EAGVVQSPRYKIIEKKQPVAFWCNPISGHNTLYWYLQNLGQGPELLIRYENEEAVDDSQLPKDRFSAERLKGVDSTLKIQPAELGDSAVYLCASSSIENTEAFFGQGTRLTVV.

This clone showed up just a few times. The rearrangement joins TRBV6-5 to TRBJ1-6; possibly TRBD1 for D (6 bases). Trimming removed 4 bases from V and 7 bases from J, with 14 bases in between. CDR3 size: 15 residues. Per germline, CDR1 MNHEY and CDR2 SVGAGI. The CDR3 sequence: CASSSVDSTNSPLHF. Here the CDR3 DNA reads TGTGCCAGCAGTTCCGTGGACAGCACGAATTCACCCCTCCACTTT.

The chain has TRBV11-2 and TRBJ1-1; no reliable D call. The germline CDR1 and CDR2 sequences are SGHAT and FQNNGV. This CDR3 has 14 amino acids. V was pared by 0 bases and J by 7 bases, with 12 bases between. The CDR3 DNA reads as TGTGCCAGCAGCTTAGATCCCGGGCAAGGTGAAGCTTTCTTT. It codes for CASSLDPGQGEAFF.

V and J are TRBV4-2 and TRBJ2-7, with 7 bases aligning to TRBD1. CDR1 and CDR2 from the germline V gene are LGHNA and YNFKEQ. With 0 bases clipped from V and 2 bases from J, the junction kept 1 base outside the gene matches. This CDR3 spans 14 amino acids. The CDR3 loop is CASSQDRGTYEQYF. CDR3 sequence (DNA): TGTGCCAGCAGCCAAGACAGGGGGACCTACGAGCAGTACTTC.

The chain uses TRBV14 and TRBJ1-2; D unclear. The CDR3 runs 13 residues. Trimming pared 1 base from V and 7 bases from J, leaving 10 bases between. Germline CDR1 is SGHDN and CDR2 is FVKESK. CDR3 DNA: TGTGCCAGCAGCCAAGGGGGAAGGCTTGGCTACACCTTC. As protein: CASSQGGRLGYTF.

The chain employs TRBV9 and TRBJ2-1; 9 bases fit TRBD2. CDR3 length equals 17 residues. CDR1 is SGDLS, CDR2 YYNGEE, per germline. V trimming: 1 base; J trimming: 5 bases; junction bases outside the gene matches: 10. This chain's CDR3 is CASSVRSLGLADNEQFF. CDR3 DNA sequence: TGTGCCAGCAGCGTAAGATCCCTGGGACTAGCAGACAATGAGCAGTTCTTC.

The chain couples TRBV5-6 to TRBJ1-6; no definite D call. This CDR3 is 16 amino acids long. V was pared by 1 base and J by 0 bases, with 8 bases between. Germline V gene data show CDR1 as SGHDT and CDR2 as YYEEEE. CDR3 in amino acids: CASSLFGNSYNSPLHF. In nucleotides, the CDR3 is TGTGCCAGCAGCTTGTTCGGTAACTCCTATAATTCACCCCTCCACTTT.

The J gene is TRBJ2-5, the V gene TRBV2, with 9 bases lining up with TRBD2. Germline CDR1 reads SNHLY; CDR2 reads FYNNEI. This CDR3 comprises 12 residues. Trimming took 6 bases from V and 7 from J; bases not matched to a gene: 3. The CDR3: CASRAGGGTQYF. The DNA for the CDR3 is TGTGCCAGCAGAGCGGGGGGAGGGACCCAGTACTTC.

The chain joins TRBV5-1 to TRBJ1-3; D gene ambiguous. The CDR3 consists of 15 residues. Trimming took off 2 bases at V and 0 bases at J, with 9 bases between the two ends. Per the germline V gene, CDR1 is SGHRS and CDR2 is YFSETQ. The CDR3 coding sequence is TGCGCCAGCAGCTTTTCAGGTGTCTCTGGAAACACCATATATTTT. Its translation: CASSFSGVSGNTIYF.

The rearrangement uses TRBV2 and TRBJ2-2; 8 bases map to TRBD1. Germline lookup yields CDR1 SNHLY and CDR2 FYNNEI. V was clipped by 3 bases and J by 6 bases; unmatched bases: 3. This CDR3 region has 14 residues. The CDR3 nucleotides are TGTGCCAGCAGTGACAGGGGGCTTGCCGGGGAGCTGTTTTTT. Translation gives CASSDRGLAGELFF.

This chain uses TRBV5-4 with TRBJ1-5; D is unclear. V lost 2 bases to trimming and J lost 4 bases, with 4 bases between them. The CDR3 covers 12 residues. Germline V gene lookup returns CDR1 SGHNT and CDR2 YYREEE (reference sequence). Here the CDR3 reads CASSFENQPQHF. The CDR3 nucleotides read TGTGCCAGCAGCTTTGAAAATCAGCCCCAGCATTTT. The variable domain in full, with the rest retrieved from reference TRBV5-4 and TRBJ1-5, is ETGVTQSPTHLIKTRGQQVTLRCSSQSGHNTVSWYQQALGQGPQFIFQYYREEENGRGNFPPRFSGLQFPNYSSELNVNALELDDSALYLCASSFENQPQHFGDGTRLSIL.

The chain is built from TRBV5-1 and TRBJ1-5; weak D call: TRBD1 (6 bases). Trimming removed 1 base from V and 3 bases from J, with 14 bases in between. The CDR3 extends over 16 amino acids. The germline V gene has CDR1 SGHRS and CDR2 YFSETQ. The chain's CDR3 is CASSLFQGRINQPQHF. CDR3 DNA: TGCGCCAGCAGCTTGTTTCAGGGGAGGATCAATCAGCCCCAGCATTTT.

This chain joins TRBV10-3 and TRBJ2-2; possible D gene TRBD2, 6 bases. The germline V gene encodes CDR1 ENHRY and CDR2 SYGVKD. This CDR3 contains 12 residues. Trimming took off 9 bases at V and 5 bases at J, with 10 bases between the two ends. The CDR3 DNA is TGTGCCATGACCGCGGGGACCGGGGAGCTGTTTTTT. Encoded protein: CAMTAGTGELFF.

The table lists this clone with a count of one. The chain couples TRBV30 to TRBJ1-5; tentatively, D is TRBD1 (6 bases). V was pared by 4 bases and J by 4 bases, with 14 bases between. The CDR3 contains 14 residues. The germline V gene encodes CDR1 GTSNPN and CDR2 SVGIG (reference sequence). The DNA for the CDR3 is TGTGCCTGGAACGGGCAGGGGCATAATCAGCCCCAGCATTTT. Translated: CAWNGQGHNQPQHF.

CDR3 DNA: TGTGCCAGCAGGCCTCCGCCGGACCTTAATTCACCCCTCCACTTT. Protein product: CASRPPPDLNSPLHF. The rearrangement joins TRBV6-1 to TRBJ1-6; D not certain. Germline V gene sequence: CDR1 MNHNS, CDR2 SASEGT. The germline V and J ends were trimmed by 6 bases and 6 bases, with 15 bases remaining between them. The length of the CDR3 is 15 residues.

The chain combines TRBV27 with TRBJ2-1, with D perhaps TRBD2 (7 bases). The CDR3 extends over 17 amino acids. The V and J ends lost 5 bases and 6 bases respectively, with 23 bases between them. Germline V gives CDR1 MNHEY, CDR2 SMNVEV (reference sequence). In DNA, the CDR3 is TGTGCCAGCAGTCTACCTATCGGCCGCGGGGGCGTCAATGAGCAGTTCTTC. This gives the protein CASSLPIGRGGVNEQFF.

CDR3 amino acids: CASSITGYYEQFF. DNA of the CDR3: TGTGCCAGCAGTATTACAGGGTACTATGAGCAGTTCTTC. The chain employs TRBV6-1 and TRBJ2-1; TRBD1 is a possible D gene (6 bases). V shed 5 bases and J shed 8 bases, with 13 bases lying between them. The germline V gene encodes CDR1 MNHNS and CDR2 SASEGT. The CDR3 has 13 residues.

This clone appeared once. The rearrangement links TRBV6-1 to TRBJ2-2, with D possibly being TRBD2 (6 bases). The V end was cut by 7 bases, the J end by 4 bases, with 13 bases between. CDR1 is MNHNS, CDR2 SASEGT, per germline. The CDR3 sequence is 14 residues long. The CDR3 region has the DNA TGTGCCAGCATAGGAGGGGATGGCACCGGGGAGCTGTTTTTT. Its translation: CASIGGDGTGELFF.

This clone occurred a few times. This chain links TRBV27 with TRBJ1-6, with 7 positions matching TRBD1. V dropped 8 bases and J dropped 4; count of bases not matched to a gene: 2. The CDR3 is 13 amino acids. Germline CDR1 is MNHEY and CDR2 is SMNVEV (reference sequence). The CDR3 protein is CASQDRYNSPLHF. The CDR3 DNA reads as TGTGCCAGCCAGGACAGGTATAATTCACCCCTCCACTTT.

This chain connects TRBV5-1 to TRBJ2-4; TRBD1 might be the D (6 bases). This CDR3 comprises 14 residues. Trimming shortened V by 4 bases and J by 8 bases, and 16 bases separated the two germline ends. Germline-derived CDR1 and CDR2 are SGHRS and YFSETQ. CDR3 sequence (DNA): TGCGCCAGCAGCGAAGACAGGTTGGCGGACATTCAGTACTTC. Protein product: CASSEDRLADIQYF.

The chain couples TRBV30 to TRBJ2-4; 7 positions match TRBD1. The V gene's germline CDR1 is GTSNPN and CDR2 SVGIG (reference sequence). The CDR3 has 16 amino acids. Trimming took 1 base from V and 3 from J; bases not matched to a gene: 9. In DNA, the CDR3 is TGTGCCTGGAGTGCCCCAGGGGGTTCGGGCAAAAACATTCAGTACTTC. The encoded protein is CAWSAPGGSGKNIQYF. Using reference TRBV30 and TRBJ2-4 for the parts outside the CDR3, the full variable domain is SQTIHQWPATLVQPVGSPLSLECTVEGTSNPNLYWYRQAAGRGLQLLFYSVGIGQISSEVPQNLSASRPQDRQFILSSKKLLLSDSGFYLCAWSAPGGSGKNIQYFGAGTRLSVL.

The chain recombines TRBV14 with TRBJ2-7; 8 bases match TRBD1. Germline assignment: CDR1 SGHDN and CDR2 FVKESK. The CDR3 loop spans 15 amino acids. The V gene end was trimmed by 1 base and the J gene end by 2 bases; junction bases not matched to a gene: 4. CDR3 sequence: CASSQGRDRTYEQYF. In DNA form, the CDR3 reads TGTGCCAGCAGCCAAGGGCGGGACAGGACCTACGAGCAGTACTTC. The complete variable domain, with remaining parts taken from reference TRBV14 and TRBJ2-7, reads EAGVTQFPSHSVIEKGQTVTLRCDPISGHDNLYWYRRVMGKEIKFLLHFVKESKQDESGMPNNRFLAERTGGTYSTLKVQPAELEDSGVYFCASSQGRDRTYEQYFGPGTRLTVT.